Shown below are 12 T cell receptor beta chains from a single sample sequenced in a study of shared clonotypes between healthy human individuals. Sequenced by immunoSEQ multiplex PCR; TCRdb stores in-frame clones only, minus some. This sample has around 2.1 million clones, with more than 90% found just once. The sequencing sample was made of naive CD4+ T cells sorted from blood. Subset given: CD45RA+ positively selected. The receptors originated from a man younger than 35 in good health.

The CDR3 DNA is TGTGCCAGCAGTGAATGGTTGGGGACCAAAGAGACCCAGTACTTC. It yields the protein CASSEWLGTKETQYF. The chain is built from TRBV25-1 and TRBJ2-5; D tentatively fits TRBD1 or TRBD2 (5 bases each). Trimming shortened V by 1 base and J by 3 bases, and 12 bases separated the two germline ends. Germline V gene lookup returns CDR1 MGHDK and CDR2 SYGVNS. The CDR3 is 15 amino acids.

This clone has a single count. This sequence joins TRBV19 and TRBJ2-2, with D possibly being TRBD1 or TRBD2 (5 bases each). Germline V lookup: CDR1 LNHDA, CDR2 SQIVND (reference sequence). The CDR3 loop spans 15 amino acids. The ends were cut back, 6 bases at V and 1 base at J, with 12 bases in the middle. The CDR3: CASRAGTGNTGELFF. CDR3 nucleotide sequence: TGTGCCAGTAGGGCCGGGACGGGGAACACCGGGGAGCTGTTTTTT.

This clone has just one count. The rearrangement joins TRBV7-9 to TRBJ2-7, with 9 bases aligning to TRBD1. The CDR3 consists of 15 residues. Germline CDR1 is SEHNR and CDR2 is FQNEAQ (reference sequence). Losses at the gene ends were 5 bases for V and 2 bases for J; bases not matched to a gene: 7. The CDR3 DNA reads as TGTGCCAGCAGCCCGGGACAGGGTAGTACCTACGAGCAGTACTTC. Its protein is CASSPGQGSTYEQYF.

This chain uses TRBV29-1 with TRBJ2-7; TRBD1 or TRBD2 may be the D gene (5 bases each). The CDR3 is 13 residues long. Germline V lookup: CDR1 SQVTM, CDR2 ANQGSEA. V was cut by 4 bases and J by 2 bases, with 12 bases left in between. DNA of the CDR3: TGCAGCGTTGCTGGTCAGGGACCCTACGAGCAGTACTTC. It is translated as CSVAGQGPYEQYF.

As regards this clone: Other nucleotide sequences from this sample produce the same CDR3. V and J are TRBV5-1 and TRBJ2-5; either TRBD1 or TRBD2 may supply D (5 bases each). In germline, CDR1 is SGHRS, CDR2 YFSETQ. This CDR3 is built from 14 residues. Deletions cut 5 bases from V and 1 base from J, with 12 bases between. CDR3 sequence: CASSFGDRQETQYF. The CDR3 DNA is TGCGCCAGCAGTTTCGGGGACCGCCAAGAGACCCAGTACTTC.

The V gene is TRBV6-5, the J gene TRBJ2-3; 9 nucleotides match TRBD2. CDR3 length: 15 residues. The V gene end was trimmed by 6 bases and the J gene end by 1 base; junction bases not matched to a gene: 5. Looked up from germline, CDR1 is MNHEY and CDR2 is SVGAGI. DNA of the CDR3: TGTGCCAGCAGCGGTGCGGGGGGGCGCACAGATACGCAGTATTTT. Translating it yields CASSGAGGRTDTQYF.

This CDR3 reads CASSLTGLSNEQFF. The DNA of the CDR3 is TGTGCCAGCAGCTTAACGGGACTCTCCAATGAGCAGTTCTTC. The genes are TRBV7-9 and TRBJ2-1; D might be TRBD2 (6 bases). Germline CDR1 reads SEHNR; CDR2 reads FQNEAQ (reference sequence). Trimming stripped 2 bases from V and 6 bases from J, with 11 bases between. The length of the CDR3 is 14 residues.

The rearrangement joins TRBV25-1 to TRBJ2-1; maybe TRBD1 (5 bases). This CDR3 has 15 residues. CDR1 MGHDK and CDR2 SYGVNS come from the germline V gene. With 3 bases removed from V and 2 bases from J, the gap between germline ends came to 11 bases. CDR3 residues: CASSDSRGPYNEQFF. The CDR3 DNA follows: TGTGCCAGCAGTGACTCTAGGGGCCCCTACAATGAGCAGTTCTTC. The full variable domain, with the rest looked up from reference TRBV25-1 and TRBJ2-1, is EADIYQTPRYLVIGTGKKITLECSQTMGHDKMYWYQQDPGMELHLIHYSYGVNSTEKGDLSSESTVSRIRTEHFPLTLESARPSHTSQYLCASSDSRGPYNEQFFGPGTRLTVL.

V is TRBV7-3 and J is TRBJ1-1; tentative D call: TRBD1 (6 bases). The CDR3 has 14 amino acids. The germline V gene has CDR1 SGHTA and CDR2 FQGTGA. V was shortened by 3 bases and J by 5 bases, with 13 bases between the two germline ends. In nucleotides, the CDR3 is TGTGCCAGCAGCTTGGGGGCGGCTACTACTGAAGCTTTCTTT. Translating gives CASSLGAATTEAFF.

This clone was picked up a small number of times. In nucleotides, the CDR3 is TGTGCCAGCAGCCCGACCGGGACAGGGAACTATGGCTACACCTTC. Residues: CASSPTGTGNYGYTF. The chain employs TRBV5-4 and TRBJ1-2; 9 nucleotides match TRBD1. The junction had 6 bases not matched to a gene; V was cut back by 4 bases and J by 2 bases. This CDR3 is 15 amino acids long. The germline V gene encodes CDR1 SGHNT and CDR2 YYREEE (reference sequence).

J is TRBJ1-1 and V is TRBV27; D is uncertain. The V and J ends lost 6 bases and 4 bases respectively, with 9 bases between them. This CDR3 spans 12 amino acids. Germline V gene sequence: CDR1 MNHEY, CDR2 SMNVEV (reference sequence). Here the CDR3 DNA reads TGTGCCAGCAGGTCAGTAGCCACTGAAGCTTTCTTT. This gives the protein CASRSVATEAFF.

This sequence joins TRBV19 and TRBJ2-3, with 10 bases fitting TRBD2. The trim removed 5 bases at V and 4 bases at J, leaving 6 bases unmatched. Per the germline V gene, CDR1 is LNHDA and CDR2 is SQIVND (reference sequence). The CDR3 has 15 amino acids. This CDR3 reads CASSWLAGVSDTQYF. The CDR3 region has the DNA TGTGCCAGTAGTTGGCTAGCGGGAGTCTCAGATACGCAGTATTTT.